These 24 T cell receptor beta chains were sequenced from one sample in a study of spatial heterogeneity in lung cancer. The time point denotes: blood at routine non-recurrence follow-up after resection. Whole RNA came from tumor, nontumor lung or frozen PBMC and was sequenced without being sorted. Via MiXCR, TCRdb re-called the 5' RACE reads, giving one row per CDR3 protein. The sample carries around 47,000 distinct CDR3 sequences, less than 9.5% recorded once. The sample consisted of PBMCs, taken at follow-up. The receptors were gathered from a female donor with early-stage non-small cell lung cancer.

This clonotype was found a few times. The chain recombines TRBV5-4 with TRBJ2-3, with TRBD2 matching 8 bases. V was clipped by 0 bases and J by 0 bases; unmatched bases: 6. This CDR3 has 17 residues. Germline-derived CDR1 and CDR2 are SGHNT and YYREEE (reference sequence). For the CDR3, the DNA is TGTGCCAGCAGCTTGGCGGGGGGGCAGGGTAGCACAGATACGCAGTATTTT. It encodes CASSLAGGQGSTDTQYF.

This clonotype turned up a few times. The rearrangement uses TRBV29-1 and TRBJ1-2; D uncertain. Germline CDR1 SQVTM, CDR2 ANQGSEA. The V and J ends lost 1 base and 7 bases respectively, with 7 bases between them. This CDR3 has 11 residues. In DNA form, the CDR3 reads TGCAGCGTTGAAGCAGGATCTGGCTACACCTTC. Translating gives CSVEAGSGYTF.

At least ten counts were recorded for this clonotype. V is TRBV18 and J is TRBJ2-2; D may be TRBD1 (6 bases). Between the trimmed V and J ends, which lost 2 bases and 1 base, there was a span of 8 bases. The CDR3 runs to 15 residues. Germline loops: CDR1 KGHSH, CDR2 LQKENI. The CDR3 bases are TGTGCCAGCTCACCATGGGGACAGAACACCGGGGAGCTGTTTTTT. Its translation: CASSPWGQNTGELFF.

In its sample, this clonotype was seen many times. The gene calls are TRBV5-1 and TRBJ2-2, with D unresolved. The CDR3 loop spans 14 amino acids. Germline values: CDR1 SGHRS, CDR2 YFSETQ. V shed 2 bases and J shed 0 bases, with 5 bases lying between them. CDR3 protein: CASSFSTNTGELFF. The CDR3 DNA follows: TGCGCCAGCAGCTTCTCTACGAACACCGGGGAGCTGTTTTTT.

For the CDR3, the DNA is TGTGCCAGCAGCGCCCGGACGGGAAACACCGGGGAGCTGTTTTTT. Amino acid sequence: CASSARTGNTGELFF. The J gene is TRBJ2-2, the V gene TRBV7-3; weak D call: TRBD2 (5 bases). Germline-derived CDR1 and CDR2 are SGHTA and FQGTGA. This CDR3 is built from 15 residues. Trimming shortened V by 5 bases and J by 2 bases, and 12 bases separated the two germline ends.

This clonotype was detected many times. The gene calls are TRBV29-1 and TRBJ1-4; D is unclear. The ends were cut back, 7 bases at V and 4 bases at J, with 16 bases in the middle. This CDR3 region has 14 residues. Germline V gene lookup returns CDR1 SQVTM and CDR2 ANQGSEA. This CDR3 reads CSARRRELNEKLFF. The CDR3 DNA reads TGCAGCGCCCGCAGGAGAGAACTTAATGAAAAACTGTTTTTT.

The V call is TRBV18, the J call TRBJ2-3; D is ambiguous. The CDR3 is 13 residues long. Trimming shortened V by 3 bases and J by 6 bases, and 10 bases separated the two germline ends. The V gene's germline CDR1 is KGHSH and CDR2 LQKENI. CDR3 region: CASSPTGGDTQYF. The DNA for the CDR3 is TGTGCCAGCTCACCTACCGGTGGGGATACGCAGTATTTT.

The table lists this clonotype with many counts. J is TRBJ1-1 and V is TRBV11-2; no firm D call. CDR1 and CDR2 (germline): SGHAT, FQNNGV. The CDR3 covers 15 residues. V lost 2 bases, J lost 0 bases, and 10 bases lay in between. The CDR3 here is CASSLRAGVNTEAFF. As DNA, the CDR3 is TGTGCCAGCAGCTTAAGGGCAGGAGTGAACACTGAAGCTTTCTTT.

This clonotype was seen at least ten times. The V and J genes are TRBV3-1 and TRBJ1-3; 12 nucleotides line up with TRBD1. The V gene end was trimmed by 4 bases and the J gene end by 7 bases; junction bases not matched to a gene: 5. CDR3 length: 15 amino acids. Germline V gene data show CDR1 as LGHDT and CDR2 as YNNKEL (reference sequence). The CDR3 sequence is CASSPPGTGGNTIYF. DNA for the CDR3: TGTGCCAGCAGCCCCCCCGGGACAGGGGGCAACACCATATATTTT.

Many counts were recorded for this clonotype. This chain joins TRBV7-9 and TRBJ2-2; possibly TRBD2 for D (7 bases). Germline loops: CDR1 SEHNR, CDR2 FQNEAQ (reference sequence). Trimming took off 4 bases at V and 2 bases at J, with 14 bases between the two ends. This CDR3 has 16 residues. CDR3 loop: CASSSKGGPNTGELFF. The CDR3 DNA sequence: TGTGCCAGCAGCTCCAAGGGGGGGCCCAACACCGGGGAGCTGTTTTTT.

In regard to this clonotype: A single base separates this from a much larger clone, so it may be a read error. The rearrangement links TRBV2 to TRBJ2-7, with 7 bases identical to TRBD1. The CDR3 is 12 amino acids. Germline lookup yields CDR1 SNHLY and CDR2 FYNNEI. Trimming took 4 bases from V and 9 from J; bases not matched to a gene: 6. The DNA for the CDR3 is TGTGCCAGCAGTGGTACAGGGGCCGCGCAGTACTTC. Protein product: CASSGTGAAQYF. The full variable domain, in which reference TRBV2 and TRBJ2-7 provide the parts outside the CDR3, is EPEVTQTPSHQVTQMGQEVILRCVPISNHLYFYWYRQILGQKVEFLVSFYNNEISEKSEIFDDQFSVERPDGSNFTLKIRSTKLEDSAMYFCASSGTGAAQYFGPGTRLTVT.

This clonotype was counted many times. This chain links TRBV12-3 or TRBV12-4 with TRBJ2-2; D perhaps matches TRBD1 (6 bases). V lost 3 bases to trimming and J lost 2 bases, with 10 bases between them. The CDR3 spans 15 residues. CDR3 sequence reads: CASSFDRSNTGELFF. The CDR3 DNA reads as TGTGCCAGCAGTTTCGACAGGAGTAACACCGGGGAGCTGTTTTTT.

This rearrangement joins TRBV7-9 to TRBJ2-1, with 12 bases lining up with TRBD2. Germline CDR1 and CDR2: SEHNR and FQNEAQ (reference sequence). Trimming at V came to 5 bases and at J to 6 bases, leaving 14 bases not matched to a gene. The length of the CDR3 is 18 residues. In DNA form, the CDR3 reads TGTGCCAGCAGCCCACCCCAGCGACTAGCGGGGGTCGGCAATGAGCAGTTCTTC. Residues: CASSPPQRLAGVGNEQFF.

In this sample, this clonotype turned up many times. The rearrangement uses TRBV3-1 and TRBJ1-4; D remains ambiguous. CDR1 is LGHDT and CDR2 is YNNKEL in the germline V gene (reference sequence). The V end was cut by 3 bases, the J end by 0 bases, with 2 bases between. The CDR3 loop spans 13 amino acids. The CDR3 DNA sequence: TGTGCCAGCAGCCAGCCAACTAATGAAAAACTGTTTTTT. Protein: CASSQPTNEKLFF.

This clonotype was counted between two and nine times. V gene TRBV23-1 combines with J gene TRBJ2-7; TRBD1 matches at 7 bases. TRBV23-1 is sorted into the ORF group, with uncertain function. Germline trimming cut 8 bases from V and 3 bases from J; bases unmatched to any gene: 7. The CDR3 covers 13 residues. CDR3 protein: CASVPTGDYEQYF. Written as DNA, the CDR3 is TGCGCCAGCGTACCAACAGGGGACTACGAGCAGTACTTC.

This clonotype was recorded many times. The CDR3 sequence: CSAKRDTQYF. DNA of the CDR3: TGCAGTGCGAAGAGGGATACGCAGTATTTT. The chain links TRBV20-1 to TRBJ2-3, with D hard to call. This CDR3 has 10 residues. The germline CDR1 and CDR2 sequences are DFQATT and SNEGSKA (reference sequence). Trimming took 6 bases from V and 6 from J, leaving 7 bases between them.

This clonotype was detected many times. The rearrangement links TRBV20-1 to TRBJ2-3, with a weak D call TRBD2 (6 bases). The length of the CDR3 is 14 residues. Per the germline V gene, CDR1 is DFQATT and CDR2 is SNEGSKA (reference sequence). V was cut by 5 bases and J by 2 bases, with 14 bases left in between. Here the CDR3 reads CSASRDFATDTQYF. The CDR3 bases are TGCAGTGCTTCCCGGGACTTTGCCACAGATACGCAGTATTTT.

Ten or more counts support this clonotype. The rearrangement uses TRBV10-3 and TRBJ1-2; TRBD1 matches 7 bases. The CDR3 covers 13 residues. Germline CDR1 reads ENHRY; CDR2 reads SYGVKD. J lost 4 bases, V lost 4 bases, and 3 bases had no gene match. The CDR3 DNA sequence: TGTGCCATCAGTGGAGGGACAGCCTATGGCTACACCTTC. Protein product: CAISGGTAYGYTF.

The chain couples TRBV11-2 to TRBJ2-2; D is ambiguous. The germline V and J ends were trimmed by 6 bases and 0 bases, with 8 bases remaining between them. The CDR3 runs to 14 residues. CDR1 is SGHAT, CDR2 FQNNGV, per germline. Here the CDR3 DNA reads TGTGCCAGCAGGCCGCGGTCGAACACCGGGGAGCTGTTTTTT. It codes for CASRPRSNTGELFF.

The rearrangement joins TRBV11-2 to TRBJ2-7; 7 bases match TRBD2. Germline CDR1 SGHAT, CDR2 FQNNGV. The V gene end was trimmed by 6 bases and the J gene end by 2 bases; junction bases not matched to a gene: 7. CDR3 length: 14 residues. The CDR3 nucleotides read TGTGCCAGCAGTAAGCGGGACGGCCCCTACGAGCAGTACTTC. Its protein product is CASSKRDGPYEQYF.

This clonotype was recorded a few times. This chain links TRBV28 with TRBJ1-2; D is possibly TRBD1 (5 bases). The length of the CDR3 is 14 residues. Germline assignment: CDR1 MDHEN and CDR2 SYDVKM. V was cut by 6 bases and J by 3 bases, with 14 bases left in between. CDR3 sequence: CASRLPGLDYGYTF. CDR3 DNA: TGTGCCAGCAGACTGCCGGGACTGGACTATGGCTACACCTTC.

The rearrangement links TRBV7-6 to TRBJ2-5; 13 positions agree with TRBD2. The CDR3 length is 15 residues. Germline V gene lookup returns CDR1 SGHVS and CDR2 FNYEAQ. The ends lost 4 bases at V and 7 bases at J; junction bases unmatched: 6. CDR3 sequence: CASSSRTSGGGTQYF. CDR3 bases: TGTGCCAGCAGCTCCCGGACTAGCGGGGGTGGGACCCAGTACTTC.

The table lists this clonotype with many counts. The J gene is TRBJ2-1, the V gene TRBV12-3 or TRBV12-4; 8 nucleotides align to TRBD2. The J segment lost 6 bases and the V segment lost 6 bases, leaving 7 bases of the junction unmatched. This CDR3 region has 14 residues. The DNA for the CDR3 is TGTGCCAGCAGCCGGACTAGCCCTTTCAATGAGCAGTTCTTC. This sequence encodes CASSRTSPFNEQFF.

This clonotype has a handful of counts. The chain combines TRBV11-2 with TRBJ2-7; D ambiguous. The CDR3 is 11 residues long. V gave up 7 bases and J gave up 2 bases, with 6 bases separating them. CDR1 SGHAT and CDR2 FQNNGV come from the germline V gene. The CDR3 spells CASTRAYEQYF. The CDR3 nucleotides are TGTGCCAGCACACGGGCCTACGAGCAGTACTTC.